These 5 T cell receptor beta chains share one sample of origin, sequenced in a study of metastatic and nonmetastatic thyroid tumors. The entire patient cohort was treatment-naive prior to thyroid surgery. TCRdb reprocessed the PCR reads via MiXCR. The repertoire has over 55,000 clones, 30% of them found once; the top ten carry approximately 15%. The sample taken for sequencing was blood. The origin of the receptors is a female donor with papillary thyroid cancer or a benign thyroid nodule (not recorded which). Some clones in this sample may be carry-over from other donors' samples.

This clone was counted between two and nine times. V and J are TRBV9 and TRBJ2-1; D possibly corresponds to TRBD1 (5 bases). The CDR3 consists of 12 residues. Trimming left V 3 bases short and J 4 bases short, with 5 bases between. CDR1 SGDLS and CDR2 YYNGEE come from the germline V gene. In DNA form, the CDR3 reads TGTGCCAGCAGCGGACAGTACAATGAGCAGTTCTTC. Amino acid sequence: CASSGQYNEQFF.

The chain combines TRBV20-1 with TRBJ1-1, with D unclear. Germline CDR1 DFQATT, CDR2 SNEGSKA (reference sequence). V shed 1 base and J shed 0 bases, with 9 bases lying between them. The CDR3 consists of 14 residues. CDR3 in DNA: TGCAGTGCTAGAGGGGCCGGAGTGAACACTGAAGCTTTCTTT. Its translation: CSARGAGVNTEAFF.

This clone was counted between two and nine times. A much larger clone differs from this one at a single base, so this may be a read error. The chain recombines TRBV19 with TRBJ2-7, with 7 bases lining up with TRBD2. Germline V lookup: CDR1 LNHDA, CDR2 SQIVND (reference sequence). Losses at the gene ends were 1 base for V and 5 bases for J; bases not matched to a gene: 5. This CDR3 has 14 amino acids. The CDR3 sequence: CASSIGGEGHEQYF. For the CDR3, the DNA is TGTGCCAGTAGTATAGGCGGGGAGGGCCACGAGCAGTACTTC.

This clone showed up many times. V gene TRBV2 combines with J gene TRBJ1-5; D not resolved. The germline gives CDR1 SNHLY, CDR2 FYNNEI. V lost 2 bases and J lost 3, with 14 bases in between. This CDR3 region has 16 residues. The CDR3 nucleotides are TGTGCCAGCAGTGAACGAACCGCCAGTCCCAATCAGCCCCAGCATTTT. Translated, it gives CASSERTASPNQPQHF. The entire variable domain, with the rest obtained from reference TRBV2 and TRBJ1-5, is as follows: EPEVTQTPSHQVTQMGQEVILRCVPISNHLYFYWYRQILGQKVEFLVSFYNNEISEKSEIFDDQFSVERPDGSNFTLKIRSTKLEDSAMYFCASSERTASPNQPQHFGDGTRLSIL.

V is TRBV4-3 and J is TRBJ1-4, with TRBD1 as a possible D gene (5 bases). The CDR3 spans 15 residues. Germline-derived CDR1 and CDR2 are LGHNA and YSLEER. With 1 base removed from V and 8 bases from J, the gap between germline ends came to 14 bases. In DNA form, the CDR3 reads TGCGCCAGCAGCCAAGTGGGGCAGGGAGGAGAAAAACTGTTTTTT. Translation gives CASSQVGQGGEKLFF.